The 32 T cell receptor beta chains below all came from one sample that was sequenced in a study of blood T cell repertoires in COVID-19. Sequencing used immunoSEQ multiplex PCR; TCRdb keeps in-frame clones, though not all of them. The sample contains some 670,000 clones, about 87% of which appear only once. The material sequenced was peripheral blood. The source is a young woman with acute or convalescent COVID-19.

This chain links TRBV10-3 with TRBJ2-7, with TRBD1 identical over 7 bases. V shed 7 bases and J 2 bases; nucleotides not matched to a gene: 11. Germline-derived CDR1 and CDR2 are ENHRY and SYGVKD. The CDR3 has 15 residues. CDR3 sequence: CAITATTGTPYEQYF. The CDR3 DNA reads TGTGCCATCACGGCCACGACAGGGACCCCCTACGAGCAGTACTTC.

The chain uses TRBV4-1 and TRBJ2-2; D perhaps matches TRBD2 (5 bases). Germline lookup yields CDR1 MGHRA and CDR2 YSYEKL. The CDR3 consists of 18 residues. Trimming took 1 base from V and 3 from J, leaving 18 bases between them. This chain's CDR3 is CASSQVGLLAVDTGELFF. CDR3 nucleotides: TGCGCCAGCAGCCAAGTTGGTTTGCTAGCAGTGGACACCGGGGAGCTGTTTTTT.

V usage is TRBV14 and J usage is TRBJ1-1; D might be TRBD1 (6 bases). The CDR3 is 16 residues long. The V end lost 4 bases, the J end lost 3 bases, and 18 bases lay between the germline ends. Germline CDR1 SGHDN, CDR2 FVKESK. The CDR3 DNA follows: TGTGCCAGCAGCCCCCTAAGGAGGGGGAGGGACACTGAAGCTTTCTTT. It encodes CASSPLRRGRDTEAFF.

This chain uses TRBV6-2 or TRBV6-3 with TRBJ1-2; D gene ambiguous. The CDR3 runs 12 residues. Germline values: CDR1 MNHEY, CDR2 SVGEGT. Trimming removed 2 bases from V and 8 bases from J, with 9 bases in between. CDR3 residues: CASSYPLPGYTF. CDR3 sequence (DNA): TGTGCCAGCAGTTACCCCCTACCGGGCTACACCTTC.

This clone was seen once. The rearrangement links TRBV18 to TRBJ2-7; possible D gene TRBD2, 6 bases. V shed 2 bases and J shed 4 bases, with 12 bases lying between them. CDR1 KGHSH and CDR2 LQKENI come from the germline V gene. The CDR3 has 14 residues. CDR3 in amino acids: CASSPGRRSYEQYF. The CDR3, as DNA: TGTGCCAGCTCACCAGGGAGGCGGTCGTACGAGCAGTACTTC.

Regarding this clone: This specimen includes other DNA sequences encoding the same CDR3. V gene TRBV4-1 combines with J gene TRBJ1-2, with D possibly being TRBD1 (5 bases). Per the germline V gene, CDR1 is MGHRA and CDR2 is YSYEKL. The CDR3 is 14 residues long. V gave up 0 bases and J gave up 4 bases, with 9 bases separating them. DNA for the CDR3: TGCGCCAGCAGCCAAGAGGGGGGAGGCTATGGCTACACCTTC. Residues: CASSQEGGGYGYTF.

The chain is built from TRBV25-1 and TRBJ1-2; 8 nucleotides match TRBD1. The ends lost 4 bases at V and 7 bases at J; junction bases unmatched: 11. The CDR3 sequence is 15 residues long. CDR1 MGHDK and CDR2 SYGVNS come from the germline V gene. The CDR3: CASSADTGGWVGYTF. The CDR3 nucleotides are TGTGCCAGCAGTGCGGATACAGGGGGATGGGTTGGCTACACCTTC.

The chain carries TRBV12-3 or TRBV12-4 and TRBJ1-1, with D tentatively TRBD1 (6 bases). The V end was cut by 6 bases, the J end by 6 bases, with 14 bases between. The CDR3 contains 13 residues. CDR3 nucleotide sequence: TGTGCCAGCAGGCATGATAACAGGGCTGAAGCTTTCTTT. The encoded protein is CASRHDNRAEAFF.

This clone was observed a handful of times. CDR3 in DNA: TGTGCCAGCAGTCCAGGGACAGGGTACGAGCAGTACTTC. It specifies CASSPGTGYEQYF. The gene calls are TRBV6-5 and TRBJ2-7; 9 positions match TRBD1. The length of the CDR3 is 13 residues. Unmatched junction bases numbered 3, after V lost 5 bases and J lost 4 bases. Germline loops: CDR1 MNHEY, CDR2 SVGAGI.

V gene TRBV5-6 combines with J gene TRBJ2-7, with 8 bases that match TRBD2. Germline V gene sequence: CDR1 SGHDT, CDR2 YYEEEE. The CDR3 totals 16 residues. V lost 4 bases to trimming and J lost 6 bases; unmatched junction nucleotides: 15. The CDR3 nucleotides are TGTGCCAGCAGCGACAGCGCGGGAGGCAGGATATCCGAGCAGTACTTC. Residues: CASSDSAGGRISEQYF.

V usage is TRBV29-1 and J usage is TRBJ2-1, with TRBD2 identical over 14 bases. V shed 5 bases, J shed 3 bases, and the junction held 3 bases outside the gene matches. This CDR3 contains 15 residues. Per germline, CDR1 SQVTM and CDR2 ANQGSEA. The CDR3 reads CSVRTSGGFYNEQFF. For the CDR3, the DNA is TGCAGCGTTCGGACTAGCGGGGGGTTCTACAATGAGCAGTTCTTC.

CDR3 sequence: CAISDIAGTYNEQFF. The CDR3 DNA follows: TGTGCCATCAGTGATATAGCGGGGACTTACAATGAGCAGTTCTTC. The chain recombines TRBV10-3 with TRBJ2-1, with 8 nucleotides matching TRBD2. Trimming cost V 3 bases and J 4 bases; bases outside gene matches: 5. CDR1 is ENHRY, CDR2 SYGVKD, per germline. This CDR3 contains 15 residues.

The CDR3 DNA reads TGTGCCAGCAGCGTTTGGGGTGACGCACCCACGGCCGACAGCGAGAGCAATCAGCCCCAGCATTTT. Encoded protein: CASSVWGDAPTADSESNQPQHF. This chain uses TRBV9 with TRBJ1-5, with D possibly TRBD1 on 5 matching bases. The CDR3 has 22 amino acids. Trimming took 2 bases from V and 1 from J, leaving 31 bases between them. Per germline, CDR1 SGDLS and CDR2 YYNGEE.

The chain links TRBV6-5 to TRBJ1-5; D is unclear. The CDR3 is 12 residues long. Trimming took 9 bases from V and 4 from J, leaving 10 bases between them. In germline, CDR1 is MNHEY, CDR2 SVGAGI. The DNA of the CDR3 is TGTGCCAGTTGGAGCCCGAATCAGCCCCAGCATTTT. It translates to CASWSPNQPQHF.

V and J are TRBV27 and TRBJ1-1; D may be TRBD1 (6 bases). Trimming removed 6 bases at V and 1 base at J, with 18 bases between. CDR1 and CDR2 (germline): MNHEY, SMNVEV (reference sequence). This CDR3 contains 16 residues. DNA for the CDR3: TGTGCCAGCAGGGACCGGACGGGACACAAGAACACTGAAGCTTTCTTT. Its protein is CASRDRTGHKNTEAFF.

This chain connects TRBV30 to TRBJ1-1; tentative D call: TRBD1 (5 bases). The ends were cut back, 7 bases at V and 3 bases at J, with 15 bases in the middle. The germline V gene has CDR1 GTSNPN and CDR2 SVGIG (reference sequence). The CDR3 spans 13 residues. CDR3 loop: CASRGGLDTEAFF. The DNA for the CDR3 is TGTGCCTCTCGGGGGGGTCTGGACACTGAAGCTTTCTTT.

The J gene is TRBJ1-5, the V gene TRBV3-1 (or the pseudogene TRBV3-2); D is unresolved. This CDR3 region has 17 residues. The V gene's germline CDR1 is LGHDT and CDR2 YNNKEL (reference sequence). The V end lost 1 base, the J end lost 5 bases, and 18 bases lay between the germline ends. The chain's CDR3 is CASSQANPDTEYQPQHF. The CDR3 nucleotides read TGTGCCAGCAGCCAAGCAAACCCCGACACGGAATATCAGCCCCAGCATTTT.

The V and J genes are TRBV11-2 and TRBJ2-3, with D maybe TRBD2 (5 bases). Trimming took 1 base from V and 3 from J, leaving 8 bases between them. Germline CDR1 and CDR2: SGHAT and FQNNGV. CDR3 length equals 14 residues. CDR3 sequence: CASSLVRGTDTQYF. The CDR3 DNA is TGTGCCAGCAGCTTAGTGAGAGGGACAGATACGCAGTATTTT. Full variable domain (remainder filled in from reference TRBV11-2 and TRBJ2-3): EAGVAQSPRYKIIEKRQSVAFWCNPISGHATLYWYQQILGQGPKLLIQFQNNGVVDDSQLPKDRFSAERLKGVDSTLKIQPAKLEDSAVYLCASSLVRGTDTQYFGPGTRLTVL.

The V call is TRBV9, the J call TRBJ2-2, with 11 bases lining up with TRBD1. Germline assignment: CDR1 SGDLS and CDR2 YYNGEE. Trimming took 4 bases from V and 5 from J; bases not matched to a gene: 4. The CDR3 loop spans 15 amino acids. CDR3 coding DNA: TGTGCCAGCAGCCGGACAGGGGGCCATACCGGGGAGCTGTTTTTT. It specifies CASSRTGGHTGELFF.

The chain carries TRBV7-2 and TRBJ2-1, with 7 bases lining up with TRBD2. Germline CDR1 and CDR2: SGHTA and FQGNSA. V gave up 1 base and J gave up 5 bases; unmatched junction bases: 5. CDR3 size: 15 residues. CDR3: CASSLVTGGHNEQFF. The CDR3 region has the DNA TGTGCCAGCAGCTTAGTTACGGGGGGACACAATGAGCAGTTCTTC.

CDR3 DNA: TGTGCCATCAGTGGGACAGGGGACGATGAGCAGTTCTTC. Translation: CAISGTGDDEQFF. V usage is TRBV10-3 and J usage is TRBJ2-1; TRBD1 aligns across 9 bases. CDR1 is ENHRY and CDR2 is SYGVKD in the germline V gene. This CDR3 is 13 amino acids long. V lost 4 bases, J lost 8 bases, and 3 bases stayed unmatched.

V and J are TRBV9 and TRBJ1-2; the D gene is possibly TRBD1 (6 bases). Germline V gene lookup returns CDR1 SGDLS and CDR2 YYNGEE. V was shortened by 0 bases and J by 0 bases, with 15 bases between the two germline ends. There are 17 residues in the CDR3. CDR3 residues: CASSVEGLPGANYGYTF. CDR3 nucleotides: TGTGCCAGCAGCGTAGAGGGTCTTCCAGGGGCTAACTATGGCTACACCTTC.

The gene calls are TRBV3-1 (or the pseudogene TRBV3-2) and TRBJ1-2; D remains unclear. This CDR3 comprises 12 residues. Trimming took 0 bases from V and 8 from J, leaving 7 bases between them. Germline V CDR1 and CDR2: LGHDT, YNNKEL (reference sequence). Written as DNA, the CDR3 is TGTGCCAGCAGCCAAGATCTATTCGGCTACACCTTC. Its protein product is CASSQDLFGYTF.

This chain connects TRBV11-2 to TRBJ1-2, with TRBD1 identical over 8 bases. Germline CDR1 and CDR2: SGHAT and FQNNGV. The V segment lost 1 base and the J segment 5 bases; nucleotides outside the gene matches: 6. The CDR3 is 15 residues long. CDR3 region: CASSLVTGVDYGYTF. DNA for the CDR3: TGTGCCAGCAGCTTAGTGACAGGGGTCGATTATGGCTACACCTTC. The full variable domain, completed using reference TRBV11-2 and TRBJ1-2, is EAGVAQSPRYKIIEKRQSVAFWCNPISGHATLYWYQQILGQGPKLLIQFQNNGVVDDSQLPKDRFSAERLKGVDSTLKIQPAKLEDSAVYLCASSLVTGVDYGYTFGSGTRLTVV.

This clone was counted only a few times. The chain recombines TRBV6-2 or TRBV6-3 with TRBJ1-5; perhaps TRBD1 as D (5 bases). This CDR3 region has 16 residues. In germline, CDR1 is MNHEY, CDR2 SVGEGT. V was clipped by 0 bases and J by 4 bases, with 13 bases between them. The CDR3 DNA is TGTGCCAGCAGTTACTCGGCGACAGTCTTTAATCAGCCCCAGCATTTT. Its protein product is CASSYSATVFNQPQHF.

The V call is TRBV2, the J call TRBJ1-2, with a tentative D call TRBD1 (6 bases). Germline values: CDR1 SNHLY, CDR2 FYNNEI. V was clipped by 8 bases and J by 8 bases, with 15 bases between them. The CDR3 is made up of 12 amino acids. CDR3 nucleotide sequence: TGTGCCAGCTCAGGGGTCGGAATGGGCTACACCTTC. It translates to CASSGVGMGYTF. The whole variable domain, remainder taken from reference TRBV2 and TRBJ1-2, is EPEVTQTPSHQVTQMGQEVILRCVPISNHLYFYWYRQILGQKVEFLVSFYNNEISEKSEIFDDQFSVERPDGSNFTLKIRSTKLEDSAMYFCASSGVGMGYTFGSGTRLTVV.

The chain is built from TRBV29-1 and TRBJ2-7; tentatively, D is TRBD1 (5 bases). V was cut by 6 bases and J by 3 bases, with 9 bases left in between. This CDR3 is built from 11 residues. The germline V gene has CDR1 SQVTM and CDR2 ANQGSEA. Here the CDR3 reads CSVDDSYEQYF. Here the CDR3 DNA reads TGCAGCGTGGACGACAGCTACGAGCAGTACTTC.

This CDR3 is CASSLGQGALWAFF. CDR3 in DNA: TGTGCCAGCAGCTTGGGGCAGGGGGCCCTGTGGGCTTTCTTT. The chain links TRBV7-2 to TRBJ1-1; the match to TRBD1 covers 8 bases. Losses at the gene ends were 3 bases for V and 11 bases for J; bases not matched to a gene: 11. The CDR3 has 14 residues. Germline CDR1 is SGHTA and CDR2 is FQGNSA.

As regards this clone: Within the sample, other DNA sequences also encode this same CDR3. The chain uses TRBV6-5 and TRBJ1-1; 9 bases match TRBD1. The CDR3 is 14 amino acids. V gave up 6 bases and J gave up 1 base; unmatched junction bases: 3. Per germline, CDR1 MNHEY and CDR2 SVGAGI. CDR3 in amino acids: CASSRQGGNTEAFF. In nucleotides, the CDR3 is TGTGCCAGCAGCCGACAGGGGGGGAACACTGAAGCTTTCTTT.

V and J are TRBV9 and TRBJ1-3; D remains unclear. This CDR3 spans 14 amino acids. Between the trimmed V and J ends, which lost 8 bases and 1 base, there was a span of 13 bases. Per the germline V gene, CDR1 is SGDLS and CDR2 is YYNGEE. CDR3 bases: TGTGCCAGTCAGGATGGCCCTTCTGGAAACACCATATATTTT. Its translation is CASQDGPSGNTIYF.

The chain recombines TRBV5-1 with TRBJ1-2, with D possibly being TRBD1 (6 bases). Germline assignment: CDR1 SGHRS and CDR2 YFSETQ. The CDR3 sequence is 17 residues long. Between the trimmed V and J ends, which lost 2 bases and 1 base, there was a span of 18 bases. The chain's CDR3 is CASSFSIRQGNNYGYTF. The CDR3 DNA reads TGCGCCAGCAGCTTTAGTATTAGGCAGGGGAATAACTATGGCTACACCTTC.

The CDR3 DNA reads as TGTGCCAGCAGCCCGCGGACAGGGCTCTATGGCTACACCTTC. It is translated as CASSPRTGLYGYTF. The chain employs TRBV9 and TRBJ1-2; 8 positions match TRBD1. The CDR3 runs to 14 residues. CDR1 is SGDLS, CDR2 YYNGEE, per germline. Trimming at V came to 4 bases and at J to 4 bases, leaving 6 bases not matched to a gene.